Here is one TCR beta chain with its context. These data originate in a study of T-cell memory formation after mild COVID-19. TCRdb processed the 5' RACE reads anew with MiXCR; each CDR3 protein has one entry. The sample records around 470,000 distinct CDR3 sequences, around 19% being singletons. Germline CDR1 reads LGHNA; CDR2 reads YNFKEQ. Trimming stripped 1 base from V and 5 bases from J, with 7 bases between. The CDR3 spans 13 residues. This rearrangement joins TRBV4-2 to TRBJ2-3; D not resolved. Sequenced sample: PBMCs or a T cell subset sorted from them (not recorded which). This TCR came from an adult woman who had mild COVID-19 (a few samples of this study predate the infection). Cell type and time point are not known. This CDR3 is CASSQVEGDTQYF. For the CDR3, the DNA is TGTGCCAGCAGCCAAGTTGAAGGAGATACGCAGTATTTT.